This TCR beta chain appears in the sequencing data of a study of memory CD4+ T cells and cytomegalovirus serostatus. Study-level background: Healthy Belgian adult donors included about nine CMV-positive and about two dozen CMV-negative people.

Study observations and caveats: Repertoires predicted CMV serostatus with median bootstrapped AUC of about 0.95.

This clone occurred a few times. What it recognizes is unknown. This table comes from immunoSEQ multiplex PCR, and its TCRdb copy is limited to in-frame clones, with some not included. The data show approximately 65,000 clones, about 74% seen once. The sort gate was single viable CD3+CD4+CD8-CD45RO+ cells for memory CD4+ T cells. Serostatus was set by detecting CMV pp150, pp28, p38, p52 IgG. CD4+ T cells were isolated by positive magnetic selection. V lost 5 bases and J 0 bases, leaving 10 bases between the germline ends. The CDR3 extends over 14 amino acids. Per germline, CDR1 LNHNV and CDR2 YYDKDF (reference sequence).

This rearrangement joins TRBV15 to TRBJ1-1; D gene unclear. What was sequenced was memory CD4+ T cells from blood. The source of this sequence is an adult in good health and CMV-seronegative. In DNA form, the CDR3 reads TGTGCCACCAGCCAAAAAGGATTGAACACTGAAGCTTTCTTT. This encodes CATSQKGLNTEAFF. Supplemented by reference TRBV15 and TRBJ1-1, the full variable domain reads DAMVIQNPRYQVTQFGKPVTLSCSQTLNHNVMYWYQQKSSQAPKLLFHYYDKDFNNEADTPDNFQSRRPNTSFCFLDIRSPGLGDTAMYLCATSQKGLNTEAFFGQGTRLTVV.